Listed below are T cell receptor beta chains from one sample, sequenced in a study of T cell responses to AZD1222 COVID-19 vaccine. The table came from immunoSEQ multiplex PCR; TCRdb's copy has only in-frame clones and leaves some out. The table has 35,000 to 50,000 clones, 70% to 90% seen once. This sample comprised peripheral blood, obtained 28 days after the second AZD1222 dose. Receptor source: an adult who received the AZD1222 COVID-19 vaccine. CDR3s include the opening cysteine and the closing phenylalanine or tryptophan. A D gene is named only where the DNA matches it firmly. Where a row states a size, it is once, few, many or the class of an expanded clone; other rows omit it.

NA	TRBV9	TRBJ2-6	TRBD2	TGTGCCAGCAGCGGGCCCGAGGCTAGCGGGGAGCCCTTAAGCTCTGGGGCCAACGTCCTGACTTTC	CASSGPEASGEPLSSGANVLTF
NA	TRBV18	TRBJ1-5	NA	TGTGCCAGCTCCGATTTGGGGGGGGGTAGCAATCAGCCCCAGCATTTT	CASSDLGGGSNQPQHF
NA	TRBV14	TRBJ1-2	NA	TGTGCCAGCAGCCAAGGGGGGGCGAGATATGGCTACACCTTC	CASSQGGARYGYTF
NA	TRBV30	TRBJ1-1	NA	TGTGCCTGGAGGGATCTTATCTTCTCGAACACTGAAGCTTTCTTT	CAWRDLIFSNTEAFF
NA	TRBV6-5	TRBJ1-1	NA	TGTGCCAGCAGCACGTACAGGGACACTGAAGCTTTCTTT	CASSTYRDTEAFF
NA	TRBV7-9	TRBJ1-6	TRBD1	TGTGCCAGCCAGACAGGGACAAATTCACCCCTCCACTTT	CASQTGTNSPLHF
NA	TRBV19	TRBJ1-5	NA	TGTGCCAGCTCACTACAGGGAGGCAATCAGCCCCAGCATTTT	CASSLQGGNQPQHF
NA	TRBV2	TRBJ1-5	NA	TGTGCCAGCAGTGAACAGGGTAGAAGCAATCAGCCCCAGCATTTT	CASSEQGRSNQPQHF
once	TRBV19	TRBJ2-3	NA	TGTGCCAGTAGTATTGGGCGTCGGGAAGATACGCAGTATTTT	CASSIGRREDTQYF
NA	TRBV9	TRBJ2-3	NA	TGTGCCAGCAGCGTGAGGCAGAACCTCCCAGATACGCAGTATTTT	CASSVRQNLPDTQYF
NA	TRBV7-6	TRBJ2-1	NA	TGTGCCAGCAGCCCAGGGGAGAGCTCCTACAATGAGCAGTTCTTC	CASSPGESSYNEQFF
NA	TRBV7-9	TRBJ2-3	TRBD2	TGTGCCAGCAGCCCACTAGCGGGGATCACAGATACGCAGTATTTT	CASSPLAGITDTQYF
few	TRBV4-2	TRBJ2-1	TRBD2	TGTGCCAGCAGCCTAAGGACTAGCGGGGGGGCAAGCTCCTACAATGAGCAGTTCTTC	CASSLRTSGGASSYNEQFF
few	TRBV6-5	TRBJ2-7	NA	TGTGCCAGCAGTTATGGGAGTCGCTACGAGCAGTACTTC	CASSYGSRYEQYF
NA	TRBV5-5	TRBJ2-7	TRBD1	TGTGCCAGCAGCCTATGGGACAGCTCCTACGAGCAGTACTTC	CASSLWDSSYEQYF
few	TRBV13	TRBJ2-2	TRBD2	TGTGCCAGCAACGCCGGACTAGGGACCGGGGAGCTGTTTTTT	CASNAGLGTGELFF
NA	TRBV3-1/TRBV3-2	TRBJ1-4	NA	TGTGCCAGCAGCCAAATGAGGGACAACGAAAAACTGTTTTTT	CASSQMRDNEKLFF
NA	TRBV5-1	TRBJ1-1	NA	TGCGCCAGCAGCTTGGTAGAGTTGAACACTGAAGCTTTCTTT	CASSLVELNTEAFF
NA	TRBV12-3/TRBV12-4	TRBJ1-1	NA	TGTGCCACCAGACTTGGGCTGAACACTGAAGCTTTCTTT	CATRLGLNTEAFF
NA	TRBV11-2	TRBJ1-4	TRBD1	TGTGCCAGCAGCTGGACAGGGGGTGGTGAAAAACTGTTTTTT	CASSWTGGGEKLFF
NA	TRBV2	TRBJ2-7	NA	TGTGCCAGCAGCACGAGGGAAGGGGTCGAGCAGTACTTC	CASSTREGVEQYF
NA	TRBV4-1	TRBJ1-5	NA	TGCGCCAGCAGCCAAGATGTGTTACGGGACACAAATCAGCCCCAGCATTTT	CASSQDVLRDTNQPQHF
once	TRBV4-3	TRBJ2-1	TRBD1	TGCGCCAGCAGCCAACAGGACAGGGACAATGAGCAGTTCTTC	CASSQQDRDNEQFF
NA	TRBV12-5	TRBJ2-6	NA	TGTGCTCGGGGGGCCGGGGGGCCGGGGCCCAACGTCCTGACTTTC	CARGAGGPGPNVLTF
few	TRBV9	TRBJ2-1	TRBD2	TGTGCCAGCAGCGGACAGCTAGCGGGGGGGCCCAATGAGCAGTTCTTC	CASSGQLAGGPNEQFF
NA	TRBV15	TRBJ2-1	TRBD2	TGTGCCACCAGCAGAGAGGCGGGAGTTTTCAATGAGCAGTTCTTC	CATSREAGVFNEQFF
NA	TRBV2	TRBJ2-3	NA	TGTGCCAGCAGGCCTCAGGGGATGAACACAGATACGCAGTATTTT	CASRPQGMNTDTQYF
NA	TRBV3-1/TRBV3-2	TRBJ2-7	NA	TGTGCCAGCAGCCCCGGAGGCTACGAGCAGTACTTC	CASSPGGYEQYF
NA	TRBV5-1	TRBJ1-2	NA	TGCGCCAGCAGCTTGGGGGACTCGGGATGGGGAGGCTACACCTTC	CASSLGDSGWGGYTF
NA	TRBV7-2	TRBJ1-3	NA	TGTGCCAGCAGCTTTTCAACCGGGGGGCGAGGAAACACCATATATTTT	CASSFSTGGRGNTIYF
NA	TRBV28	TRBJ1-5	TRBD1	TGTGCCAGCAGTGGGGGGGACAGGGACCCTCAGCCCCAGCATTTT	CASSGGDRDPQPQHF
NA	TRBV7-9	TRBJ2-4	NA	TGTGCCCGACCAAGGGGGGTAGCCAAAAACATTCAGTACTTC	CARPRGVAKNIQYF
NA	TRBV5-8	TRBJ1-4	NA	TGTGCCAGCAGCCGGGACCCACCGAATGAAAAACTGTTTTTT	CASSRDPPNEKLFF
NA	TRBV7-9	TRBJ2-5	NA	TGTGCCAGCAGCTCTATTGGTAACCTCTTGTACCAAGAGACCCAGTACTTC	CASSSIGNLLYQETQYF
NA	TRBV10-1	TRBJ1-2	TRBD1	TGCGCCAGCAGTGAAAGACAGGGTCTCGGGAGGGCTTTC	CASSERQGLGRAF
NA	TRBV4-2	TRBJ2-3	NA	TGTGCCAGCAGCCAAGAGGCGGGGAGCACAGATACGCAGTATTTT	CASSQEAGSTDTQYF
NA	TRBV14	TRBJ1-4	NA	TGTGCCAGCAGCCAAGACCTCGCATCCTCCCGAGAAAAACTGTTTTTT	CASSQDLASSREKLFF
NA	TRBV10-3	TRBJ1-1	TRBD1	TGTGCCATCAGTCCCTCAGGGACAGGGCAGACTGAAGCTTTCTTT	CAISPSGTGQTEAFF
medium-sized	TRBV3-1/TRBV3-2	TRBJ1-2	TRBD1	TGTGCCAGCAGCCAGGGGGACAGAGCTAACTATGGCTACACCTTC	CASSQGDRANYGYTF
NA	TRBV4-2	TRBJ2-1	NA	TGTGCCAGCAGCCAAGAGGGGGGATCAGCCTACAATGAGCAGTTCTTC	CASSQEGGSAYNEQFF
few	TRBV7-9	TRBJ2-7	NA	TGTGCCAGCAGCTTGGAGTTCCCCCGGAATTACGAGCAGTACTTC	CASSLEFPRNYEQYF
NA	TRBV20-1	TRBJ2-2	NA	TGCAGTGCTAAGGGAGCCGGGGAGCTGTTTTTT	CSAKGAGELFF
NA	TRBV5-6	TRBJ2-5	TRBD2	TGTGCCAGCAGCTTGAGGTGGACTAGCGGACAAGAGACCCAGTACTTC	CASSLRWTSGQETQYF
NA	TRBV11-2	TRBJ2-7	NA	TGTGCCAGCAGCTTAGATATTGCAGGGGTTGACGAGCAGTACTTC	CASSLDIAGVDEQYF
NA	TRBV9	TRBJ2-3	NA	TGTGCCAGCAGCGTGGGGACACCGCGCACAGATACGCAGTATTTT	CASSVGTPRTDTQYF
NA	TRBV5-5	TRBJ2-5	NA	TGTGCCAGCAGCTTGGGGGCCCCTCAAGAGACCCAGTACTTC	CASSLGAPQETQYF
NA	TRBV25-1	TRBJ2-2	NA	TGTGCCAGCAGAAGAGGGAACACCGGGGAGCTGTTTTTT	CASRRGNTGELFF
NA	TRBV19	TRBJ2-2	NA	TGTGCCAGTAGTACAGTAACCGGGGAGCTGTTTTTT	CASSTVTGELFF